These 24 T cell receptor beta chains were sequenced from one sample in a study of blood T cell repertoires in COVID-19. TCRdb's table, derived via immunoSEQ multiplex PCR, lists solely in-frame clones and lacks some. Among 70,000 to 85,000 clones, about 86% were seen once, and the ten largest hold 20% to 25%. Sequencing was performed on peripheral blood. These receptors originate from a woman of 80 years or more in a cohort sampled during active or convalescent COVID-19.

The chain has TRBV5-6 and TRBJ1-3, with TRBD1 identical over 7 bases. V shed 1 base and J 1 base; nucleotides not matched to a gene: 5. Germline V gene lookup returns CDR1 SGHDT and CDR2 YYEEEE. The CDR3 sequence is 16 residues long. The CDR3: CASSLRGQASGNTIYF. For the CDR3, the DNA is TGTGCCAGCAGCTTGAGAGGACAGGCTTCTGGAAACACCATATATTTT.

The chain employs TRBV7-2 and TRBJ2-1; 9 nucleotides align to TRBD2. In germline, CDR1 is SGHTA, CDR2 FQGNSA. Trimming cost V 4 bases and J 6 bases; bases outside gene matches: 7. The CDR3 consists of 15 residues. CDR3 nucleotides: TGTGCCAGCAGCTCAGGACTAGCGATAACCAATGAGCAGTTCTTC. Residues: CASSSGLAITNEQFF.

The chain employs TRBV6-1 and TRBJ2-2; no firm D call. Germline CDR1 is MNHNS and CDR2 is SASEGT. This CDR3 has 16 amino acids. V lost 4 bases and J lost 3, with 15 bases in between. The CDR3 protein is CASSVFSREDTGELFF. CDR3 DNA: TGTGCCAGCAGTGTATTTTCCCGAGAGGACACCGGGGAGCTGTTTTTT.

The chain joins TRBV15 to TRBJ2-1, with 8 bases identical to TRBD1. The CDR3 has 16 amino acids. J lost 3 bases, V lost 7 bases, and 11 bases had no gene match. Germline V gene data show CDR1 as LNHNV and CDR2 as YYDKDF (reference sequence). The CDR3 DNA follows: TGTGCCACCAATAAGAATGGACAGGGATTCTACAATGAGCAGTTCTTC. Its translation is CATNKNGQGFYNEQFF.

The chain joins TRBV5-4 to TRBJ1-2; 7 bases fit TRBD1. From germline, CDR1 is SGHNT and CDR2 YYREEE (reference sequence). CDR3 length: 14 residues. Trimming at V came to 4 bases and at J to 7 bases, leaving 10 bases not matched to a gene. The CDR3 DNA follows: TGTGCCAGCAGCCCGGAAGACAGGGTCTCTGGCTACACCTTC. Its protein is CASSPEDRVSGYTF. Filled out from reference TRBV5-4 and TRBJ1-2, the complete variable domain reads ETGVTQSPTHLIKTRGQQVTLRCSSQSGHNTVSWYQQALGQGPQFIFQYYREEENGRGNFPPRFSGLQFPNYSSELNVNALELDDSALYLCASSPEDRVSGYTFGSGTRLTVV.

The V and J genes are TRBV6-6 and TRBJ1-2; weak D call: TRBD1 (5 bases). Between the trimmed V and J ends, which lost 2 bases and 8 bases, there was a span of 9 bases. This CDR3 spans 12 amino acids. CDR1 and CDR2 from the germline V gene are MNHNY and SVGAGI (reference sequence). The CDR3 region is CASSYPGEGYTF. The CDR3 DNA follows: TGTGCCAGCAGTTACCCGGGGGAAGGCTACACCTTC.

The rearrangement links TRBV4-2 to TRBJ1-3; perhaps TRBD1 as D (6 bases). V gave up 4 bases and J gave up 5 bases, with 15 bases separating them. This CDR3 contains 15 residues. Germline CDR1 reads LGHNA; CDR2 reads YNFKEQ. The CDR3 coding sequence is TGTGCCAGCAGCCGGCAGGGGACTAGACGAAACACCATATATTTT. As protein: CASSRQGTRRNTIYF.

The CDR3 loop reads CASSPKDRGPETQYF. The CDR3 bases are TGCGCCAGCAGTCCTAAGGACAGGGGACCAGAGACCCAGTACTTC. The chain has TRBV10-1 and TRBJ2-5; 9 bases align to TRBD1. Germline CDR1 is WNHNN and CDR2 is SYGVQD (reference sequence). Trimming at V came to 5 bases and at J to 4 bases, leaving 8 bases not matched to a gene. CDR3 length: 15 residues.

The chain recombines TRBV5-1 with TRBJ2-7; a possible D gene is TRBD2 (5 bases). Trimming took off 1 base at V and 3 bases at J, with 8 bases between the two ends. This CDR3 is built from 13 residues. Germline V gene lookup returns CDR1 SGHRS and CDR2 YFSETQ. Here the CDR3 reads CASSLNGDYEQYF. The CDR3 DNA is TGCGCCAGCAGCTTGAACGGGGACTACGAGCAGTACTTC.

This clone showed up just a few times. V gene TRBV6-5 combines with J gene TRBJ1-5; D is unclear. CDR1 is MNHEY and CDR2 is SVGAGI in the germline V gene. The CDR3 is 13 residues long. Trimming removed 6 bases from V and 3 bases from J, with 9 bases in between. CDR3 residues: CASSPVVNQPQHF. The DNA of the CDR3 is TGTGCCAGCAGCCCCGTAGTCAATCAGCCCCAGCATTTT.

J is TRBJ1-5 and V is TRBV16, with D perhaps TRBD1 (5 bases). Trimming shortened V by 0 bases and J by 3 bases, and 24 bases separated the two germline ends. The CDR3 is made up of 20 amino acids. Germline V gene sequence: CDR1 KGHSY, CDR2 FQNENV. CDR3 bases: TGTGCCAGCAGCCAATCCGGTCAGGGCCTCTCGGATGGGATCAATCAGCCCCAGCATTTT. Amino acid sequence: CASSQSGQGLSDGINQPQHF.

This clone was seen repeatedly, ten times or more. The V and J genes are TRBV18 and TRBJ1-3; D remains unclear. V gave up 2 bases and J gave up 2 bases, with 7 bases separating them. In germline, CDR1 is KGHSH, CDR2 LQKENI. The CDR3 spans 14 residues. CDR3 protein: CASSPNSAGNTIYF. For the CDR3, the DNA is TGTGCCAGCTCACCAAACAGTGCTGGAAACACCATATATTTT.

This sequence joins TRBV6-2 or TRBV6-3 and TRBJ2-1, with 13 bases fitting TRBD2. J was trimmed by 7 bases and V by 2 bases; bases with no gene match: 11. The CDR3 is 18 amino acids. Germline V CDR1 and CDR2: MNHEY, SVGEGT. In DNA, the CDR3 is TGTGCCAGCAGTTACAATTTCAGGACTAGCGGGAGTTTTAATGAGCAGTTCTTC. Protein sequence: CASSYNFRTSGSFNEQFF.

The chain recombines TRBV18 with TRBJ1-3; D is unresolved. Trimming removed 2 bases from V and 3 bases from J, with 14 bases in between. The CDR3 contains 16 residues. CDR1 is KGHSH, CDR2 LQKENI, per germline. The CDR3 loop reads CASSPIGGVFGNTIYF. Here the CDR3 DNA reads TGTGCCAGCTCACCAATCGGCGGAGTCTTTGGAAACACCATATATTTT.

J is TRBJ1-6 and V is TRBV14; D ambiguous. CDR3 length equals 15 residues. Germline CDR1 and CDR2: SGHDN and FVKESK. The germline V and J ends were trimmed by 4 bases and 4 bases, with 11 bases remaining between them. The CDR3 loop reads CASSPQATYNSPLHF. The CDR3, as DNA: TGTGCCAGCAGCCCCCAGGCCACATATAATTCACCCCTCCACTTT.

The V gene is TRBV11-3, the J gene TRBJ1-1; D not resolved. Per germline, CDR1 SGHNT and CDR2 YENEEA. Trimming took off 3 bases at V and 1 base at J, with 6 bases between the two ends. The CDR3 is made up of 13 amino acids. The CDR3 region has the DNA TGTGCCAGCAGCTTTCGGGGGAACACTGAAGCTTTCTTT. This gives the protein CASSFRGNTEAFF.

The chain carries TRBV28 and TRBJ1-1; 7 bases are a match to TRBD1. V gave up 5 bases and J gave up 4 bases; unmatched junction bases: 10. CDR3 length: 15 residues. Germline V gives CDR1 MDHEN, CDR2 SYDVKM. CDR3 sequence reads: CASSDEIRGITEAFF. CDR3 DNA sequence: TGTGCCAGCAGTGACGAAATCAGGGGGATCACTGAAGCTTTCTTT.

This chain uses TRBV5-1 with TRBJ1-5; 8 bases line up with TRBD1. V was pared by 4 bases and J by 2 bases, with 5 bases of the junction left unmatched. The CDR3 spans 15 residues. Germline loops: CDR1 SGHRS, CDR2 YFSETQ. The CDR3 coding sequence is TGCGCCAGCAGCCAAACAGGGGGTGGCAATCAGCCCCAGCATTTT. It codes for CASSQTGGGNQPQHF.

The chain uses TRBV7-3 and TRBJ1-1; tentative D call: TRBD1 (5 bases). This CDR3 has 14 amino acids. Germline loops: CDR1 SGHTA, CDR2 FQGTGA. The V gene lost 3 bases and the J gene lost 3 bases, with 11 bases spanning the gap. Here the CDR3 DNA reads TGTGCCAGCAGCTTGGGGGGGTTGGACACTGAAGCTTTCTTT. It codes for CASSLGGLDTEAFF.

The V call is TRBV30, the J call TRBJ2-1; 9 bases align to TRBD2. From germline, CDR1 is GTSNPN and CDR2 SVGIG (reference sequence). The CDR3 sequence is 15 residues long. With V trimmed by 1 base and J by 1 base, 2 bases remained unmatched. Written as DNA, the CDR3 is TGTGCCTGGAGTGGGAGCGGGAGGTCCTACAATGAGCAGTTCTTC. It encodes CAWSGSGRSYNEQFF.

The CDR3 here is CASSPEGIGVSETQYF. As DNA, the CDR3 is TGCGCCAGCAGCCCAGAGGGCATTGGTGTTTCGGAGACCCAGTACTTC. The chain carries TRBV4-1 and TRBJ2-5, with D possibly TRBD2 on 5 matching bases. The CDR3 has 16 residues. V lost 4 bases and J 5 bases, leaving 20 bases between the germline ends. Looked up from germline, CDR1 is MGHRA and CDR2 is YSYEKL.

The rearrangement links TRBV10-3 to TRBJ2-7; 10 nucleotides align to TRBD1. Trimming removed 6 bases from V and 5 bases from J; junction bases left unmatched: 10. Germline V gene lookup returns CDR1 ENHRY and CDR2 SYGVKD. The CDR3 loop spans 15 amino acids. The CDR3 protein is CAISLGTGESNEQYV. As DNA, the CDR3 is TGTGCCATCAGCCTTGGGACAGGGGAGTCGAACGAGCAGTACGTC.

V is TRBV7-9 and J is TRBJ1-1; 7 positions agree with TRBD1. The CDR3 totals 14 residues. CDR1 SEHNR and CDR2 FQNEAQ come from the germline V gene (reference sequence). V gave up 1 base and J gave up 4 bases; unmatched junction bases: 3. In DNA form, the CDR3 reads TGTGCCAGCAGCTTAGGGGCAGGGGGCACTGAAGCTTTCTTT. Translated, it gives CASSLGAGGTEAFF.

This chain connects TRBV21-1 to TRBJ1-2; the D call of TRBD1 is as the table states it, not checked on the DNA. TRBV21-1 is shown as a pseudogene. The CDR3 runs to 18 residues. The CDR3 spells CASSKTGTEFIANYGYTF. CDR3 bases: TGTGCCAGCAGCAAAACCGGGACAGAATTCATTGCTAACTATGGCTACACCTTC.